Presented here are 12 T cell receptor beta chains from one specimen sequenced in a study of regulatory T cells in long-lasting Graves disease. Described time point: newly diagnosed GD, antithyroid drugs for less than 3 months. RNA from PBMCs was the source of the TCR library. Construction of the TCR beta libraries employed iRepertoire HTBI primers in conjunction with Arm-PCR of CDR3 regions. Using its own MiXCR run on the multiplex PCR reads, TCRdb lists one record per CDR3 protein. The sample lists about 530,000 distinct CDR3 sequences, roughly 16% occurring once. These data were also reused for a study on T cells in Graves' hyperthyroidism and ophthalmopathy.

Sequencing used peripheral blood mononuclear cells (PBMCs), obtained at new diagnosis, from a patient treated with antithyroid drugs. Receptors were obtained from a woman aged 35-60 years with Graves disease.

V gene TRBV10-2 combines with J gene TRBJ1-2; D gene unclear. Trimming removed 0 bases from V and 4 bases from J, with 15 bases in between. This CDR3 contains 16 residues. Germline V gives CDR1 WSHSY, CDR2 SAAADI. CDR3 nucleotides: TGCGCCAGCAGTGAGTCGAGATACAGTATGAGCTATGGCTACACCTTC. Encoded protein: CASSESRYSMSYGYTF.

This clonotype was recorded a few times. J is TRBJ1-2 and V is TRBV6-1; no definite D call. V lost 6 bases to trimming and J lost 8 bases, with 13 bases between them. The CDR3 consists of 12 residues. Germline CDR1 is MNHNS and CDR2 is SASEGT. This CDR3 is CASSRINGGYTF. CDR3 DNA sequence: TGTGCCAGCAGCCGAATAAATGGGGGCTACACCTTC.

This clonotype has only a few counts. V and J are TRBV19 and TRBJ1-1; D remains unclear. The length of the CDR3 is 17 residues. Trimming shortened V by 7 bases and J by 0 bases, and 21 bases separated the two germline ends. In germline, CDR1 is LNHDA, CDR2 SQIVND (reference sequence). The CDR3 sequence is CASIGPHPDSMNTEAFF. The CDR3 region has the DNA TGTGCCAGTATCGGCCCCCACCCAGATTCTATGAACACTGAAGCTTTCTTT.

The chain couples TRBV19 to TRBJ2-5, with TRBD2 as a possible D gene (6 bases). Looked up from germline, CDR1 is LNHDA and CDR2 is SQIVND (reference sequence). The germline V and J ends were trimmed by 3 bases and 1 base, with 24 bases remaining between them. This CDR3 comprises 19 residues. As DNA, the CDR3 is TGTGCCAGTAGTATCTCCGGAGGCGGGGCCCTACCTCCCCAAGAGACCCAGTACTTC. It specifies CASSISGGGALPPQETQYF.

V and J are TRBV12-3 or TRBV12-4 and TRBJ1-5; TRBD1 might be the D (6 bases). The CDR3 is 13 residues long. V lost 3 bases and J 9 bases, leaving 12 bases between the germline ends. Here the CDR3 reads CASSFTGPGPQHF. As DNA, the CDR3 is TGTGCCAGCAGTTTCACAGGGCCTGGGCCCCAGCATTTT.

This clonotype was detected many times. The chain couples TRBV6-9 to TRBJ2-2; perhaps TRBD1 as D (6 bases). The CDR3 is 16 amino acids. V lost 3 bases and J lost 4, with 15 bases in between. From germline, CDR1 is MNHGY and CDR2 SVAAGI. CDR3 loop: CASSYWQGKGTGELFF. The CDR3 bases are TGTGCCAGCAGTTACTGGCAGGGGAAGGGCACCGGGGAGCTGTTTTTT.

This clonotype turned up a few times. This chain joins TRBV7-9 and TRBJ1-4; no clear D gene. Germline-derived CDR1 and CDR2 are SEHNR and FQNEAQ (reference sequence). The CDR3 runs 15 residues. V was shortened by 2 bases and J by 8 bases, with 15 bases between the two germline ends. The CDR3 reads CASSLNRGGGEKLFF. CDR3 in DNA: TGTGCCAGCAGCTTAAATCGGGGAGGTGGAGAAAAACTGTTTTTT.

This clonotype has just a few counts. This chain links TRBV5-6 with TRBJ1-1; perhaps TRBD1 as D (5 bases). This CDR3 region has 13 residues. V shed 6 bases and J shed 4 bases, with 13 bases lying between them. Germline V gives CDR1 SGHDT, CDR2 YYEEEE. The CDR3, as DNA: TGTGCCAGCATCCTTTGGGGGGGCACTGAAGCTTTCTTT. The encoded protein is CASILWGGTEAFF. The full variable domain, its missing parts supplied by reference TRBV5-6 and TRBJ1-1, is DAGVTQSPTHLIKTRGQQVTLRCSPKSGHDTVSWYQQALGQGPQFIFQYYEEEERQRGNFPDRFSGHQFPNYSSELNVNALLLGDSALYLCASILWGGTEAFFGQGTRLTVV.

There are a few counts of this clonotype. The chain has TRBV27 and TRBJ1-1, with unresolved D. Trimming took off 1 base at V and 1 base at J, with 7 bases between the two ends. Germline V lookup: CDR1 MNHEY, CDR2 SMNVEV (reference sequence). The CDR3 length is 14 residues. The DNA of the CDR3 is TGTGCCAGCAGTTTATGGTCCGGGAACACTGAAGCTTTCTTT. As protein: CASSLWSGNTEAFF.

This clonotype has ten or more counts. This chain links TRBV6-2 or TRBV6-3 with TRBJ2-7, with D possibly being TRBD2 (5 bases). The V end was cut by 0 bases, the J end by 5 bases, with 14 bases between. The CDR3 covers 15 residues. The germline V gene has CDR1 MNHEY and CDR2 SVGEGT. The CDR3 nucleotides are TGTGCCAGCAGTTACTCGATAGGCCTAGCAAACGAGCAGTACTTC. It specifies CASSYSIGLANEQYF.

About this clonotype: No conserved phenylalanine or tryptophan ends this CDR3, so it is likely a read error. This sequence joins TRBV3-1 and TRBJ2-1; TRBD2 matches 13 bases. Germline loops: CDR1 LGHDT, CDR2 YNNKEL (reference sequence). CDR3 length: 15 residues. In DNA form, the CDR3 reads TGTGTCAGCAGCCAAGCGGGACTAGCGGGGAATGAGCAGTTCCTC. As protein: CVSSQAGLAGNEQFL.

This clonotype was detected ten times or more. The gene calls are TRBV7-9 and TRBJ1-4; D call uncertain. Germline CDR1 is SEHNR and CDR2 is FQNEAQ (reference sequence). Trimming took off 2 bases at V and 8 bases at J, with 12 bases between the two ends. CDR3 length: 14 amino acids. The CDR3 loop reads CASSLLYGSEKLFF. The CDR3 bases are TGTGCCAGCAGCTTACTGTACGGGAGCGAAAAACTGTTTTTT. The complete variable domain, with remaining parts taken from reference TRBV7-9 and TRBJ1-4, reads DTGVSQNPRHKITKRGQNVTFRCDPISEHNRLYWYRQTLGQGPEFLTYFQNEAQLEKSRLLSDRFSAERPKGSFSTLEIQRTEQGDSAMYLCASSLLYGSEKLFFGSGTQLSVL.